The text below deals with one T cell receptor (beta chain). This clonotype was seen at least ten times. Its binding antigen is unknown. Qualities for individual bases were not recorded, and no much larger clone is one base off. Receptors were amplified or captured by multiplex PCR. TCRdb records Illumina HiSeq 4000 as the sequencer. iRepertoire HTBI primers and Arm-PCR amplification of CDR3 regions were used to construct TCR beta libraries. Before sequencing, the PCR products went through gel purification. In the paper's pipeline: Across samples, 62 TRBV and approximately 15 TRBJ segments were identified and used for gene usage analysis of CDR3 amino acid clonotypes. COPE and FqMerger were used to merge filtered high-quality paired reads into contigs. BLAST was used to align contigs to IMGT TRBV, TRBD and TRBJ reference genes, and CDR3 was defined according to IMGT. Highly expanded clones were defined as clonotypes with a frequency above 0.1%. Shannon entropy was used to measure repertoire diversity, and the Gini coefficient was used to measure V-J evenness. A clonotype was considered public if more than one individual shared it. TCRdb took the public reads, trimmed them with fastp at Q25, ran MiXCR for clone calling and kept in-frame beta chains. Every entry covers one CDR3 protein and lists the most common genes and DNA from its rows. The V and J calls were determined by TCRdb, not by the authors. This sample gives around 320,000 distinct CDR3 sequences in total; 15% to 20% of them show up just once. The leading ten clones occupy about 32% of the sample.

This record belongs to a study of regulatory T cells in long-lasting Graves disease (dated by TCRdb to about 2021). Concerning the study at large: Antithyroid drugs had been taken for less than 3 months by newly diagnosed Graves' disease patients. TCR sequencing covered some 13 persistent and about 20 newly diagnosed Graves' disease patients, some 33 samples in total. The study was registered as a clinical trial and conducted in China. Patients with persistent Graves' disease were compared with patients with newly diagnosed Graves' disease using TCR sequencing and RNA sequencing of peripheral blood. Study-level results and caveats: The small sample size was acknowledged by the authors as a limitation that may reduce accuracy. A larger number of public clonotypes was shared among persistent patients (approximately 3,000) than among newly diagnosed patients (approximately 1,000). TRBV28, TRBJ1-2 and TRBJ2-5 were preferentially used in persistent disease, while TRBV20-1 and TRBJ2-1 were favored in newly diagnosed disease. Persistent Graves' disease patients showed lower TCR Shannon entropy and fewer highly expanded clones than newly diagnosed patients, suggesting clonal expansion. Because the primary lesion, thyroid tissue, could not be accessed, the study looked at peripheral blood alone. Sequencing and analysis were restricted to the TCR beta chain.

CDR3 length: 18 amino acids, cysteine to phenylalanine. Here the CDR3 DNA is all that survives: 54 bases in frame from base 1. Trimming at the junction amounts to 6 bases on V and 0 bases on J, and the germline ends lie 24 bases apart. The CDR1 and CDR2 encoded by the germline V gene are MNHNS and SASEGT. The intended sense of this specimen's time point label: newly diagnosed GD, antithyroid drugs for less than 3 months. RNA was extracted from PBMCs in TRIzol for both TCR sequencing and RNA sequencing. The diagnosis of Graves' disease was made according to American Thyroid Association guidelines. Recruitment of patients was carried out at an endocrinology department in Xi'an, China. Each patient gave about 9.1 milliliters of peripheral blood, collected in an EDTA anticoagulant tube. Ficoll Paque Plus density gradient separation was used to isolate PBMCs, and no additional T cell sorting was done. RNA quality was checked with an Agilent 2100 Bioanalyzer and agarose gel, and concentration with a NanoDrop 2000.

The same sample was also used in a study of T cells in Graves' hyperthyroidism and ophthalmopathy. As the second publication notes: Stable Graves' hyperthyroidism was defined as no progression to ophthalmopathy during 18 months of follow-up. Hyperthyroidism patients were newly diagnosed, with disease duration under 2 months, and aged 18 to 65 years. Any patient with an uncontrolled infection, another autoimmune disease, pregnancy or lactation was excluded. Diagnoses relied on clinical symptoms, serum thyroxine and TRAb, thyroid ultrasound and orbital computed tomography. A first-round RT-PCR of the TCR CDR3 used the HTBI primer set with the Qiagen OneStep RT-PCR kit. Most expanded thyroid clonotypes (frequency above 0.001) were also detected in blood, a finding suggesting that blood repertoires may reflect thyroid immune responses. In cross-validation, a model built on a 13 V-J signature told ophthalmopathy apart from stable hyperthyroidism with 85% to 90% sensitivity and roughly 81% specificity, and in testing the same model reached 80%/75%. During validation, the model predicted progression to ophthalmopathy a median of about 6.3 months ahead of onset, with approximately 70% sensitivity and almost 75% specificity. To identify distinguishing TCR V-J signatures, a discovery cohort of about 100 patients was used, comprising 43 with Graves' ophthalmopathy and about 59 with stable Graves' hyperthyroidism. Whether ophthalmopathy could be predicted prospectively was tested in an independent validation cohort made up of about 18 hyperthyroidism patients plus 17 patients who later progressed to ophthalmopathy. The 95 to 100 discovery patients were divided at random into training and test sets in a 7:3 ratio. In addition, the study compared T-cell repertoires in thyroid tissue and in blood from a handful of Graves' hyperthyroidism patients. Once sampling was done, hyperthyroidism patients were given methimazole at a starting dose of 30 mg daily, whereas ophthalmopathy patients were given high-dose intravenous methylprednisolone. The libraries were constructed in a second round of multiplex PCR and then size-selected and purified. Sequencing of the libraries was done on an Illumina HiSeq2000 using paired-end 100 bp reads. Raw data were processed with SOAPnuke, discarding reads with adapters, uncalled bases, mean Phred below 15, or no exact constant-primer or identifier match. COPE v1.2.5 was used to merge high-quality paired reads, and clonotypes were defined as unique nucleotide sequences. MiTCR v1.1 was used to align clonotypes to the IMGT TRBV, TRBD and TRBJ reference segments. Analysis was restricted to V-J combinations with a frequency above 0.0001, which covered 98% to 99.2% of repertoires. A TCS score was defined as the ratio of F50 (clonal expansion) to E x V (chaos), with BLOSUM62-based TCRdist applied between CDR3 peptides within each V-J. Welch's t-statistics and random forest reduced roughly 540 V-J features to roughly 13, which were used in a naive Bayes classifier (R e1071). Sample size was not statistically predetermined, and blinding of investigators to group allocation was not performed. The paper reports TCR Vbeta CDR3 sequencing of over 120 peripheral blood samples: over 40 ophthalmopathy, some 80 hyperthyroidism and approximately 17 progressor patients.

The chain couples TRBV6-1 to TRBJ2-7; the D gene remains uncertain. The sample here was peripheral blood mononuclear cells (PBMCs), taken at new diagnosis, from a patient treated with antithyroid drugs. This clonotype was sampled from a middle-aged man with Graves disease. Donor details come from another sample of the same person, matched by shared clones. The CDR3 protein is CASSPRSRLDHSSYEQYF. The sequenced DNA: TGTGCCAGCAGCCCTCGATCCAGATTGGACCACAGCTCCTACGAGCAGTACTTC.